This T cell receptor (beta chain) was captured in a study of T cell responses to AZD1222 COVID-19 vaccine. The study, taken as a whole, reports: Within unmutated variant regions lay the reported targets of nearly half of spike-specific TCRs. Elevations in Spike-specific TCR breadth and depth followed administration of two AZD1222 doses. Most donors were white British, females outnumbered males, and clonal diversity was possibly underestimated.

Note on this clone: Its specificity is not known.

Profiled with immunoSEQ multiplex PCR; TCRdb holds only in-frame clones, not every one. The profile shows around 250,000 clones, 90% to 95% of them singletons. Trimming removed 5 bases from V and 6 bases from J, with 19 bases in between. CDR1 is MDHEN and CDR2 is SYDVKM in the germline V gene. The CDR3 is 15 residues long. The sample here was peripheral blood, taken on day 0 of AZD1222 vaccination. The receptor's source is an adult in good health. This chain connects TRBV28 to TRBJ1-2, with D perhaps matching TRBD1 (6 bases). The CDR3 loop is CASSLSDRTVNGYTF. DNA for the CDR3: TGTGCCAGCAGTCTATCGGATCGGACAGTCAATGGCTACACCTTC.